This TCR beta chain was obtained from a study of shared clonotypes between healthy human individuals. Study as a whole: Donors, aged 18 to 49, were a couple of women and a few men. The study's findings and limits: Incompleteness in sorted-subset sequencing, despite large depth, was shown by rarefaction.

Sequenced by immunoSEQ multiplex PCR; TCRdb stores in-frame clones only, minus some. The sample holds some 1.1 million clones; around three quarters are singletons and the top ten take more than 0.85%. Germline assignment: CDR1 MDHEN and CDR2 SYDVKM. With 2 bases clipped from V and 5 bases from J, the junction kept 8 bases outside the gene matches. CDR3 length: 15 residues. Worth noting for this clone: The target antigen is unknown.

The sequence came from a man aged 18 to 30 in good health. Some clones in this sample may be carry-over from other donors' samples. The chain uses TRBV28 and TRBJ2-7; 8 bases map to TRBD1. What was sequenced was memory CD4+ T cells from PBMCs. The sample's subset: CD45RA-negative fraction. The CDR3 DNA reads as TGTGCCAGCAGTTTAGGGGGGACAGGTCACAACGAGCAGTACTTC. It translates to CASSLGGTGHNEQYF.